The 5 T cell receptor beta chains below all came from one sample that was sequenced in a study of blood T cells in healthy people across ages. A second PCR of 7 to 11 cycles used a sample-barcoded 5' primer and a J-beta primer mix. Each CDR3 protein is one row after TCRdb ran MiXCR on the 5' RACE reads. Of about 590,000 distinct CDR3 sequences listed, about 30% are singletons. Specimen: blood. These receptors were taken from an elderly woman in good health.

This clonotype was picked up many times. The chain couples TRBV20-1 to TRBJ1-2, with D possibly being TRBD1 (5 bases). The CDR3 is 13 residues long. Trimming removed 3 bases at V and 4 bases at J, with 12 bases between. The germline gives CDR1 DFQATT, CDR2 SNEGSKA (reference sequence). For the CDR3, the DNA is TGCAGTGCTAGCAGGGACTCGGGCTATGGCTACACCTTC. Its protein product is CSASRDSGYGYTF.

The table lists this clonotype with a few counts. The J gene is TRBJ2-3, the V gene TRBV7-8; D unresolved. V was clipped by 1 base and J by 2 bases, with 7 bases between them. Germline lookup yields CDR1 SGHVS and CDR2 FQNEAQ. This CDR3 has 14 residues. CDR3 in amino acids: CASSLDALTDTQYF. CDR3 nucleotides: TGTGCCAGCAGCTTAGATGCCCTCACAGATACGCAGTATTTT.

This clonotype occurred many times. The chain uses TRBV28 and TRBJ2-5, with 15 bases fitting TRBD2. The CDR3 covers 17 residues. V lost 4 bases and J lost 5; bases outside the gene matches: 8. Germline CDR1 is MDHEN and CDR2 is SYDVKM. CDR3 in DNA: TGTGCCAGCAGTTCTCCGGGACTAGCGGGGGGCGGGGAGACCCAGTACTTC. Translated: CASSSPGLAGGGETQYF.

Many counts were recorded for this clonotype. The rearrangement joins TRBV5-4 to TRBJ2-5, with 8 nucleotides matching TRBD2. The CDR3 totals 14 residues. Per germline, CDR1 SGHNT and CDR2 YYREEE (reference sequence). The J segment lost 5 bases and the V segment lost 4 bases, leaving 7 bases of the junction unmatched. The CDR3 DNA reads TGTGCCAGCAGCCCGGGGGGGCCAAGGGAGACCCAGTACTTC. Encoded protein: CASSPGGPRETQYF.

At least ten counts were recorded for this clonotype. The rearrangement links TRBV28 to TRBJ2-7; either TRBD1 or TRBD2 may supply D (5 bases each). The CDR3 has 14 amino acids. Germline lookup yields CDR1 MDHEN and CDR2 SYDVKM. V was cut by 5 bases and J by 2 bases, with 13 bases left in between. DNA of the CDR3: TGTGCCAGCAGTCTTGGGACCCTTCCCTACGAGCAGTACTTC. Translation gives CASSLGTLPYEQYF.